This entry lists 29 T cell receptor beta chains sequenced from one sample in a study of persistence of HIV-infected CD4 T cells. These receptors have no identified antigens. Cells were stimulated with overlapping HIV-1 Gag 15-mer peptides. CD40L-negative CD69-negative CD45RO-high memory CD4+ T cells were sorted as populations depleted of antigen-responding cells. This was the immunoSEQ version 4 assay in survey mode. The data were produced by immunoSEQ multiplex PCR, yet TCRdb's version contains in-frame clones alone and is incomplete. In the table there are tens of thousands of clones, approximately 75% of which are singletons. The sample here was CD4+ T cells sorted from PBMCs after approximately 20-hour stimulation, taken from a patient who received antiretroviral therapy. These receptors originate from an adult man with HIV who was CMV-seropositive.

This chain uses TRBV25-1 with TRBJ2-1; TRBD1 matches at 8 bases. CDR1 and CDR2 (germline): MGHDK, SYGVNS. V lost 5 bases and J lost 7; bases outside the gene matches: 4. The CDR3 extends over 13 amino acids. As DNA, the CDR3 is TGTGCCAGCAGTCAGGGGGCGAGAAATGAGCAGTTCTTC. It yields the protein CASSQGARNEQFF.

The rearrangement uses TRBV29-1 and TRBJ1-5; D perhaps matches TRBD1 (6 bases). The germline V gene has CDR1 SQVTM and CDR2 ANQGSEA. Trimming removed 7 bases from V and 5 bases from J, with 15 bases in between. This CDR3 comprises 13 residues. CDR3 residues: CSARLRGDQPQHF. The CDR3 DNA is TGCAGCGCCCGCCTCAGGGGCGATCAGCCCCAGCATTTT.

V and J are TRBV7-9 and TRBJ2-1; tentative D call: TRBD1 (6 bases). Germline values: CDR1 SEHNR, CDR2 FQNEAQ (reference sequence). V lost 5 bases and J 6 bases, leaving 11 bases between the germline ends. The length of the CDR3 is 13 residues. DNA of the CDR3: TGTGCCAGCAGCCTCGCCAGGGGCAATGAGCAGTTCTTC. Its protein is CASSLARGNEQFF.

This chain connects TRBV5-6 to TRBJ2-7; D uncertain. Germline V CDR1 and CDR2: SGHDT, YYEEEE. V gave up 1 base and J gave up 2 bases, with 13 bases separating them. This CDR3 spans 15 amino acids. The CDR3 is CASSLKPLQTYEQYF. The CDR3 region has the DNA TGTGCCAGCAGCTTGAAACCCCTGCAAACCTACGAGCAGTACTTC.

This clone was counted a single time. The V call is TRBV19, the J call TRBJ2-4, with a tentative D call TRBD1 (6 bases). Deletions cut 10 bases from V and 0 bases from J, with 13 bases between. Germline V gives CDR1 LNHDA, CDR2 SQIVND (reference sequence). There are 14 residues in the CDR3. CDR3 nucleotides: TGTGCCACCCGGGAACAGGGAGCCAAAAACATTCAGTACTTC. Translating gives CATREQGAKNIQYF.

CDR3 amino acids: CASSIGLAGVVRERNEQFF. The CDR3 nucleotides are TGTGCCAGTAGTATCGGACTAGCGGGGGTAGTAAGGGAGAGGAATGAGCAGTTCTTC. The chain has TRBV19 and TRBJ2-1; 13 nucleotides match TRBD2. Trimming took 3 bases from V and 7 from J; bases not matched to a gene: 15. Germline-derived CDR1 and CDR2 are LNHDA and SQIVND (reference sequence). The CDR3 loop spans 19 amino acids.

The chain is built from TRBV5-8 and TRBJ1-3; 8 bases align to TRBD1. The germline V gene encodes CDR1 SGHTS and CDR2 YDEGEE. The CDR3 is made up of 14 amino acids. Germline trimming cut 4 bases from V and 3 bases from J; bases unmatched to any gene: 3. CDR3 DNA: TGTGCCAGCAGCGCGACAGGGGTTGGAAACACCATATATTTT. It is translated as CASSATGVGNTIYF.

This chain joins TRBV7-9 and TRBJ1-6; TRBD1 might be the D (5 bases). Germline lookup yields CDR1 SEHNR and CDR2 FQNEAQ (reference sequence). The CDR3 consists of 17 residues. The V and J ends lost 1 base and 5 bases respectively, with 15 bases between them. The CDR3 bases are TGTGCCAGCAGCTTAGAAGGGCGGGGCAGGAATAATTCACCCCTCCACTTT. As protein: CASSLEGRGRNNSPLHF.

The chain uses TRBV24-1 and TRBJ1-2; TRBD1 is a possible D gene (6 bases). Deletions cut 3 bases from V and 2 bases from J, with 12 bases between. CDR3 length: 15 amino acids. CDR1 and CDR2 (germline): KGHDR, SFDVKD. CDR3 residues: CATSDATGRNYGYTF. The CDR3, as DNA: TGTGCCACCAGTGATGCCACAGGGCGGAACTATGGCTACACCTTC.

There are a few counts of this clone. CDR3 residues: CATSRSRGRNSGNTIYF. The DNA of the CDR3 is TGTGCCACCAGCAGATCCCGGGGACGGAACTCTGGAAACACCATATATTTT. This chain joins TRBV15 and TRBJ1-3; D possibly corresponds to TRBD1 (5 bases). V was clipped by 2 bases and J by 0 bases, with 14 bases between them. The CDR3 has 17 amino acids. The V gene's germline CDR1 is LNHNV and CDR2 YYDKDF (reference sequence). Filled out from reference TRBV15 and TRBJ1-3, the complete variable domain reads DAMVIQNPRYQVTQFGKPVTLSCSQTLNHNVMYWYQQKSSQAPKLLFHYYDKDFNNEADTPDNFQSRRPNTSFCFLDIRSPGLGDTAMYLCATSRSRGRNSGNTIYFGEGSWLTVV.

The rearrangement joins TRBV9 to TRBJ2-1, with TRBD2 identical over 7 bases. This CDR3 has 13 residues. The V gene's germline CDR1 is SGDLS and CDR2 YYNGEE. V gave up 1 base and J gave up 10 bases; unmatched junction bases: 5. The CDR3: CASSVRPSGEQFF. The CDR3 nucleotides are TGTGCCAGCAGCGTAAGGCCTAGCGGCGAGCAGTTCTTC.

The chain uses TRBV2 and TRBJ1-4; 8 bases agree with TRBD1. The CDR3 contains 16 residues. Looked up from germline, CDR1 is SNHLY and CDR2 is FYNNEI. Germline trimming cut 3 bases from V and 8 bases from J; bases unmatched to any gene: 11. The CDR3 bases are TGTGCCAGCAGTGATTGGGGGGACAGGAGGGAAGAAAAACTGTTTTTT. Protein product: CASSDWGDRREEKLFF.

Only one count was recorded for this clone. CDR3 residues: CASSPQGVPYYTF. The CDR3, as DNA: TGTGCCAGCAGTCCACAGGGGGTCCCATACTACACCTTC. The rearrangement joins TRBV27 to TRBJ1-2; 8 bases agree with TRBD1. Germline V lookup: CDR1 MNHEY, CDR2 SMNVEV (reference sequence). Trimming removed 5 bases from V and 10 bases from J; junction bases left unmatched: 9. CDR3 length: 13 residues.

V is TRBV5-5 and J is TRBJ1-1; 9 positions agree with TRBD1. This CDR3 comprises 18 residues. Germline V CDR1 and CDR2: SGHKS, YYEKEE (reference sequence). The V and J ends lost 4 bases and 0 bases, in that order; junction bases with no gene match: 13. The CDR3 sequence: CASSRPPGQGFMNTEAFF. CDR3 DNA sequence: TGTGCCAGCAGCCGACCCCCGGGACAGGGTTTTATGAACACTGAAGCTTTCTTT.

The chain recombines TRBV19 with TRBJ2-2, with D possibly TRBD1 on 5 matching bases. Trimming took 3 bases from V and 6 from J, leaving 11 bases between them. Germline lookup yields CDR1 LNHDA and CDR2 SQIVND (reference sequence). The CDR3 extends over 14 amino acids. The CDR3 DNA sequence: TGTGCCAGTAGTATGATCAGGGTCCCCGGGGAGCTGTTTTTT. The encoded protein is CASSMIRVPGELFF.

This clone was seen only once. The V gene is TRBV4-1, the J gene TRBJ1-5; 8 bases align to TRBD1. This CDR3 comprises 14 residues. J was trimmed by 7 bases and V by 3 bases; bases with no gene match: 5. The germline V gene has CDR1 MGHRA and CDR2 YSYEKL. CDR3 sequence: CASSQEQGDQPQHF. The CDR3 coding sequence is TGCGCCAGCAGCCAGGAACAGGGGGACCAGCCCCAGCATTTT.

The chain joins TRBV4-2 to TRBJ1-2, with a weak D call TRBD1 (6 bases). Between the trimmed V and J ends, which lost 0 bases and 8 bases, there was a span of 16 bases. CDR3 size: 15 residues. Per the germline V gene, CDR1 is LGHNA and CDR2 is YNFKEQ. CDR3 bases: TGTGCCAGCAGCCAAGAATCGTCCGGGGGCAGAGGCTACACCTTC. Its protein product is CASSQESSGGRGYTF.

The V gene is TRBV11-3, the J gene TRBJ2-7, with D unclear. The CDR3 is made up of 12 amino acids. V was trimmed by 5 bases and J by 2 bases, leaving 7 bases between them. Germline CDR1 is SGHNT and CDR2 is YENEEA. For the CDR3, the DNA is TGTGCCAGCAGCCAGGATGCCTACGAGCAGTACTTC. It codes for CASSQDAYEQYF.

The count of this clone is one. Compared with germline, one end of the junction differs, possibly owing to a read error. This chain connects TRBV6-5 to TRBJ1-2; D perhaps matches TRBD1 (5 bases). This CDR3 has 15 residues. Germline V lookup: CDR1 MNHEY, CDR2 SVGAGI. The CDR3 here is CVSSPRGSQWRGYTF. The CDR3 region has the DNA TGTGTCAGCTCTCCGAGGGGCAGTCAATGGCGTGGCTACACCTTC.

V and J are TRBV5-1 and TRBJ2-1; unclear D gene. Trimming left V 4 bases short and J 2 bases short, with 13 bases between. This CDR3 is built from 15 residues. Germline CDR1 and CDR2: SGHRS and YFSETQ. The CDR3 coding sequence is TGCGCCAGCAGCCCCCAAGGAGCCACCTACAATGAGCAGTTCTTC. It is translated as CASSPQGATYNEQFF. The variable domain in full, with the rest retrieved from reference TRBV5-1 and TRBJ2-1, is KAGVTQTPRYLIKTRGQQVTLSCSPISGHRSVSWYQQTPGQGLQFLFEYFSETQRNKGNFPGRFSGRQFSNSRSEMNVSTLELGDSALYLCASSPQGATYNEQFFGPGTRLTVL.

This rearrangement joins TRBV19 to TRBJ1-1; weak D call: TRBD1 (5 bases). CDR1 is LNHDA and CDR2 is SQIVND in the germline V gene (reference sequence). Trimming took off 5 bases at V and 1 base at J, with 11 bases between the two ends. The CDR3 has 14 amino acids. CDR3 in DNA: TGTGCCAGTAGTTCACCCAGGGCGAACACTGAAGCTTTCTTT. It codes for CASSSPRANTEAFF.

This clone was detected only once. The J gene is TRBJ1-5, the V gene TRBV24-1; 8 bases are shared with TRBD1. The ends lost 3 bases at V and 8 bases at J; junction bases unmatched: 5. This CDR3 region has 14 residues. Germline CDR1 KGHDR, CDR2 SFDVKD. CDR3 in DNA: TGTGCCACCAGTGATGTGGACAGGGTAAAGCCCCAGCATTTT. Its protein is CATSDVDRVKPQHF.

The V gene is TRBV27, the J gene TRBJ2-7, with a tentative D call TRBD1 (6 bases). Trimming stripped 5 bases from V and 8 bases from J, with 16 bases between. CDR1 and CDR2 (germline): MNHEY, SMNVEV (reference sequence). There are 13 residues in the CDR3. The CDR3 nucleotides are TGTGCCAGCAGTCCCGGACAGACCCCCAAGCAGTACTTC. Translation: CASSPGQTPKQYF.

The genes are TRBV5-5 and TRBJ1-2, with D tentatively TRBD1 (5 bases). The V gene's germline CDR1 is SGHKS and CDR2 YYEKEE (reference sequence). This CDR3 contains 15 residues. V was shortened by 0 bases and J by 4 bases, with 13 bases between the two germline ends. The CDR3 loop is CASSLAGQASYGYTF. CDR3 DNA: TGTGCCAGCAGCTTGGCGGGGCAGGCCAGCTATGGCTACACCTTC.

The chain recombines TRBV10-3 with TRBJ1-2, with D tentatively TRBD1 (5 bases). The germline gives CDR1 ENHRY, CDR2 SYGVKD. The germline V and J ends were trimmed by 6 bases and 8 bases, with 22 bases remaining between them. The CDR3 runs 15 residues. The CDR3 sequence: CAIRGEVRGRAGYTF. CDR3 DNA: TGTGCCATCAGGGGAGAGGTGAGGGGCCGGGCGGGCTACACCTTC.

The rearrangement joins TRBV6-5 to TRBJ2-2; D is unresolved. Germline values: CDR1 MNHEY, CDR2 SVGAGI. There are 14 residues in the CDR3. Trimming pared 7 bases from V and 0 bases from J, leaving 9 bases between. CDR3 residues: CASTLEPNTGELFF. CDR3 coding DNA: TGTGCCAGCACTCTCGAGCCGAACACCGGGGAGCTGTTTTTT.

This sequence joins TRBV27 and TRBJ2-7; 11 nucleotides agree with TRBD2. V trimming: 5 bases; J trimming: 2 bases; junction bases outside the gene matches: 5. The CDR3 is 15 residues long. Germline CDR1 MNHEY, CDR2 SMNVEV (reference sequence). In DNA, the CDR3 is TGTGCCAGCAGTCCAAGACTAGCGGGGACCTACGAGCAGTACTTC. Residues: CASSPRLAGTYEQYF.

Here the CDR3 DNA reads TGCAGTGCTAGTGTCGGTCCCTGGAACACTGAAGCTTTCTTT. Its translation: CSASVGPWNTEAFF. The chain links TRBV20-1 to TRBJ1-1, with D unresolved. This CDR3 region has 14 residues. The germline CDR1 and CDR2 sequences are DFQATT and SNEGSKA (reference sequence). The ends were cut back, 3 bases at V and 1 base at J, with 12 bases in the middle.

This chain links TRBV3-1 (or the pseudogene TRBV3-2) with TRBJ2-7, with 7 bases lining up with TRBD1. Germline V CDR1 and CDR2: LGHDT, YNNKEL (reference sequence). The CDR3 is 12 amino acids. V dropped 3 bases and J dropped 11; count of bases not matched to a gene: 7. CDR3 bases: TGTGCCAGCAGCCAGATCAAGACAGGGAAGTACTTC. It yields the protein CASSQIKTGKYF.